Following are 6 T cell receptor beta chains from one sample sequenced in a study of CD8 T cells in ankylosing spondylitis. TCRdb reprocessed the 5' RACE reads via MiXCR and lists one record per CDR3 protein. The data hold roughly 180,000 distinct CDR3 sequences, with around 10% observed a single time. Sequenced input: blood, either unsorted or a sorted T cell fraction (not recorded which). These receptors came from a male donor with ankylosing spondylitis or in good health (not recorded which).

This clonotype has only a few counts. The chain combines TRBV7-2 with TRBJ1-5; no definite D call. The CDR3 length is 14 residues. Germline V gene data show CDR1 as SGHTA and CDR2 as FQGNSA. Trimming took 1 base from V and 6 from J, leaving 10 bases between them. The CDR3 here is CASSLGGIGQPQHF. Here the CDR3 DNA reads TGTGCCAGCAGCTTAGGGGGAATCGGTCAGCCCCAGCATTTT.

The chain is built from TRBV7-2 and TRBJ2-1; the match to TRBD1 covers 9 bases. This CDR3 region has 15 residues. Looked up from germline, CDR1 is SGHTA and CDR2 is FQGNSA. Unmatched junction bases numbered 5, after V lost 5 bases and J lost 3 bases. The CDR3 reads CASSPQGALYNEQFF. In DNA form, the CDR3 reads TGTGCCAGCAGCCCACAGGGGGCTCTCTACAATGAGCAGTTCTTC.

This clonotype was seen ten or more times. The chain uses TRBV27 and TRBJ2-3; D may be TRBD2 (6 bases). Germline V gives CDR1 MNHEY, CDR2 SMNVEV (reference sequence). V was clipped by 6 bases and J by 0 bases, with 16 bases between them. The CDR3 totals 16 residues. Here the CDR3 DNA reads TGTGCCAGCAGCTCCGGGAGCAGGTCGAGCACAGATACGCAGTATTTT. Its translation: CASSSGSRSSTDTQYF.

This clonotype has at least ten counts. This rearrangement joins TRBV5-4 to TRBJ2-3; the match to TRBD2 covers 8 bases. This CDR3 spans 15 amino acids. V trimming: 5 bases; J trimming: 2 bases; junction bases outside the gene matches: 7. The V gene's germline CDR1 is SGHNT and CDR2 YYREEE (reference sequence). The CDR3 DNA follows: TGTGCCAGCAGTTCACAGCGGGAGCACACAGATACGCAGTATTTT. Translated: CASSSQREHTDTQYF.

This clonotype was recorded at least ten times. The rearrangement links TRBV6-1 to TRBJ2-4; 10 bases are shared with TRBD2. With 3 bases clipped from V and 9 bases from J, the junction kept 8 bases outside the gene matches. The CDR3 has 15 residues. Germline V gives CDR1 MNHNS, CDR2 SASEGT. CDR3 sequence reads: CASSDLAGVRGIQYF. CDR3 coding DNA: TGTGCCAGCAGTGATCTAGCGGGAGTTAGGGGCATTCAGTACTTC.

This clonotype was recorded many times. This chain joins TRBV4-3 and TRBJ2-3, with TRBD1 as a possible D gene (5 bases). Trimming removed 4 bases from V and 5 bases from J, with 10 bases in between. The germline V gene encodes CDR1 LGHNA and CDR2 YSLEER. This CDR3 is 13 amino acids long. CDR3 sequence reads: CASSPRTRDTQYF. DNA for the CDR3: TGCGCCAGCAGCCCCAGGACACGAGATACGCAGTATTTT.